These T cell receptor beta chains were read from a single sample in a study of blood T cell repertoires in COVID-19. This table comes from immunoSEQ multiplex PCR, and its TCRdb copy is limited to in-frame clones, with some not included. The sample includes about 200,000 clones, approximately 90% seen only once; the top ten take roughly a sixth. Sequencing used peripheral blood. These receptors were obtained from a man between 50 and 59 years old with COVID-19, enrolled during active disease. The CDR3 runs from the conserved cysteine through the conserved F or W. A D gene is named only where the DNA matches it firmly. A row's size may be missing; if present it is once, few, many or a size class.

j_call v_call d_call clone_size cdr3_nt cdr3_aa
TRBJ2-1 TRBV4-2 TRBD2 . TGTGCCAGCAGCCAAGAAGGTAGCGGGGGCCCCTACAATGAGCAGTTCTTC CASSQEGSGGPYNEQFF
TRBJ1-1 TRBV28 . . TGTGCCAGCAGTTTAGGCGGTGGGACAACGAACACTGAAGCTTTCTTT CASSLGGGTTNTEAFF
TRBJ2-7 TRBV6-5 . . TGTGCCAGCAGAGCTACATTGGGACAACCCTACGAGCAGTACTTC CASRATLGQPYEQYF
TRBJ1-5 TRBV6-1 . many TGTGCCAGCAGTGAAGGGGCGAACAATCAGCCCCAGCATTTT CASSEGANNQPQHF
TRBJ2-1 TRBV7-8 TRBD2 . TGTGCCAGCAGCTTGGGACTAGCGGGGGGGCCCCACGATGAGCAGTTCTTC CASSLGLAGGPHDEQFF
TRBJ2-7 TRBV5-6 TRBD1 few TGTGCCAGCAGCTCCGGACAGGGGTACGAGCAGTACTTC CASSSGQGYEQYF
TRBJ1-5 TRBV24-1 TRBD1 . TGTGCCACCAGTGTAGGGGACAGCCCCCATCAGCCCCAGCATTTT CATSVGDSPHQPQHF
TRBJ2-4 TRBV4-1 . . TGCGCCAGCAGCCCATCTGTGCAGGGGAACATTCAGTACTTC CASSPSVQGNIQYF
TRBJ2-5 TRBV29-1 TRBD1 . TGCAGCGTTAGGAGGCAGGGGGCAGGGGAGACCCAGTACTTC CSVRRQGAGETQYF
TRBJ2-5 TRBV30 TRBD2 once TGTGCCTGGACTAGCGGGGGAGAGACCCAGTACTTC CAWTSGGETQYF
TRBJ1-1 TRBV18 TRBD1 . TGTGCCAGCTCACCTTGGGACAGGGGGGGAATGAACACTGAAGCTTTCTTT CASSPWDRGGMNTEAFF
TRBJ1-1 TRBV10-3 TRBD1 . TGTGCCATCAGTGGGCAGGGGGAGACTGAAGCTTTCTTT CAISGQGETEAFF
TRBJ2-2 TRBV6-2/TRBV6-3 TRBD1 . TGTGCCAGCAGTTACTTGACAGGGGGTCCCACCACCGGGGAGCTGTTTTTT CASSYLTGGPTTGELFF
TRBJ2-2 TRBV6-5 TRBD2 . TGTGCCAGCAGACCCCTAGCGGGAGGGACCGGGGAGCTGTTTTTT CASRPLAGGTGELFF
TRBJ2-5 TRBV10-3 TRBD2 few TGTGCCATCAGCCCCCGGGAGGGATCGGGTGAGACCCAGTACTTC CAISPREGSGETQYF
TRBJ1-6 TRBV28 . . TGTGCCAGCGGGTCGGCCGGGGTAGGTGGTTCACCCCTCCACTTT CASGSAGVGGSPLHF
TRBJ2-7 TRBV4-2 TRBD2 . TGTGCCAGCAGCCAAGCGGTACTAGCGGATAGCTCCTACGAGCAGTACTTC CASSQAVLADSSYEQYF
TRBJ1-6 TRBV14 . . TGTGCCAGCAGCCAACTTTTTGGCTCACCCCTCCACTTT CASSQLFGSPLHF
TRBJ2-1 TRBV7-2 . once TGTGCCAGCAGCTTAGCGACAGGCCTAACCTACAATGAGCAGTTCTTC CASSLATGLTYNEQFF
TRBJ1-4 TRBV6-2/TRBV6-3 . . TGTGCCAGCAGTTACTCGCCCCTAGCTACAACTAATGAAAAACTGTTTTTT CASSYSPLATTNEKLFF
TRBJ2-4 TRBV19 TRBD1 once TGTGCCAGTAGTCCCGAGGACAGGGGTATTTCTCTTTGGAGTCAAAACATTCAGTACTTC CASSPEDRGISLWSQNIQYF
TRBJ1-1 TRBV7-9 . . TGTGCCAGCAGCTTACAAGGGGCGATGGCCACTGAAGCTTTCTTT CASSLQGAMATEAFF
TRBJ2-1 TRBV19 TRBD2 . TGTGCCAGTAGTCTCCAGAAGGGGACTAGCAGAAACAATGAGCAGTTCTTC CASSLQKGTSRNNEQFF
TRBJ2-5 TRBV6-5 TRBD2 . TGTGCCAGCAGTTATATGTCAGAGGGAGGGCCGGGGACCCAGTACTTC CASSYMSEGGPGTQYF
TRBJ1-3 TRBV5-6 . . TGTGCCAGCAGCCCTTCCCGGTCAGGAAACACCATATATTTT CASSPSRSGNTIYF
TRBJ1-1 TRBV28 . . TGTGCCAGCAGTTTCTGGGTAGACAAGAACACTGAAGCTTTCTTT CASSFWVDKNTEAFF
TRBJ1-1 TRBV7-2 . . TGTGCCAGCAGCTTGAGGACAGATCAAGCTTTCTTT CASSLRTDQAFF
TRBJ1-5 TRBV19 . . TGTGCCAGCAGAGGCGGGAATCAGCCCCAGCATTTT CASRGGNQPQHF
TRBJ1-1 TRBV4-3 TRBD1 . TGCGCCAGCAGCCAAGGATCCGGGACAGTCGAAGCTTTCTTT CASSQGSGTVEAFF
TRBJ1-2 TRBV10-3 TRBD1 . TGTGCCATCAGTGGGACAGGGGACTATGGCTACACCTTC CAISGTGDYGYTF
TRBJ1-1 TRBV5-4 TRBD1 . TGTGCCAGCAGCCTAAATACAGGGGGCTATTACACTGAAGCTTTCTTT CASSLNTGGYYTEAFF
TRBJ2-6 TRBV5-1 TRBD1 . TGCGCCAGCAGCTCTCGTCCCGGGACAGGGGACAGCTGGCCGGGGGGTGGGGCCAACGTCCTGACTTTC CASSSRPGTGDSWPGGGANVLTF
TRBJ2-2 TRBV28 TRBD1 . TGTGCCAGCAGTTTGGGACAGAGCACCGGGGAGCTGTTTTTT CASSLGQSTGELFF
TRBJ2-7 TRBV7-2 TRBD2 . TGTGCCAGCAGCTCCCCCGGGACTAGCGGGGGTATCCCCTACGAGCAGTACTTC CASSSPGTSGGIPYEQYF
TRBJ2-1 TRBV18 . . TGTGCCAGCTCACCACCGAGTGTGGGGGGATCCTACAATGAGCAGTTCTTC CASSPPSVGGSYNEQFF
TRBJ2-1 TRBV5-1 TRBD1 . TGCGCCAGCAGCTTGGTCCCCTGGACAGGGTACAATGAGCAGTTCTTC CASSLVPWTGYNEQFF
TRBJ2-2 TRBV19 . . TGTGCCAGTAGTATAGCAGGGGCAACGAACACCGGGGAGCTGTTTTTT CASSIAGATNTGELFF
TRBJ2-5 TRBV2 TRBD1 . TGTGCCAGTAGAGAAGACAGGGGGCAATCAGAGACCCAGTACTTC CASREDRGQSETQYF
TRBJ2-3 TRBV11-3 TRBD2 . TGTGCCAGCAGCTCAGGGACTAGGAACACAGATACGCAGTATTTT CASSSGTRNTDTQYF
TRBJ2-2 TRBV30 . . TGTGCCTGGAGTATTCAATACACCGGGGAGCTGTTTTTT CAWSIQYTGELFF
TRBJ2-1 TRBV19 TRBD2 . TGTGCCAGTAGTATGGGGACTAATGGCCTGGGTGAGCAGTTCTTC CASSMGTNGLGEQFF
TRBJ2-3 TRBV5-1 TRBD1 once TGCGCCAGCAGCCGGGACAGCGCCACTAGGGATACGCAGTATTTT CASSRDSATRDTQYF